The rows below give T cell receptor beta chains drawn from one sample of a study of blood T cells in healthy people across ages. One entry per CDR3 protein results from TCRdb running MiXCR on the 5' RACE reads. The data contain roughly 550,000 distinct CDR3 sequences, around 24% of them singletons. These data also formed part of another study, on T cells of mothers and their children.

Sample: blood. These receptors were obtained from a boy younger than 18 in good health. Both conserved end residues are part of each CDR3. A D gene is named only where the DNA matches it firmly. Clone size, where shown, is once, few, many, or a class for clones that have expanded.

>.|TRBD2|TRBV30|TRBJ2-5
TGTGCCTGGAGCCCAGGAACTAGCGAGGAGGCCCAGTACTTC
CAWSPGTSEEAQYF
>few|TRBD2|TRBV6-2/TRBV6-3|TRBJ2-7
TGTGCCAGCAGTTACGGGCGGGGGAGCCCCTACGAGCAGTACTTC
CASSYGRGSPYEQYF
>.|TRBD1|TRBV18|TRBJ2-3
TGTGCCAGCTCACCGACAGGGGCATACCGCACAGATACGCAGTATTTT
CASSPTGAYRTDTQYF
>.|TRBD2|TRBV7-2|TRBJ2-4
TGTGCCAGCAGCTTAGATGGGGGAGGGTTTGCCAAAAACATTCAGTACTTC
CASSLDGGGFAKNIQYF
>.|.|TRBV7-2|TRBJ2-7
TGTGCCAGCAGCTTAGAAGGGGGGGGGCCCTACGAGCAGTACTTC
CASSLEGGGPYEQYF
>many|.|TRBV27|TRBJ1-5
TGTGCCAGCACCTCAAACGGGGGGCACAATCAGCCCCAGCATTTT
CASTSNGGHNQPQHF
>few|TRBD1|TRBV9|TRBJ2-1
TGTGCCAGCAGCGGTCCCGGGACAGGGGGACATGAGCAGTTCTTC
CASSGPGTGGHEQFF
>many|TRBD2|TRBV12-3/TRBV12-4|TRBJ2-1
TGTGCCAGCAGTGGACTAGCGGGGGGGATCTACAATGAGCAGTTCTTC
CASSGLAGGIYNEQFF
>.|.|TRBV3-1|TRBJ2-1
TGTGCCAGCAGCGAAGGAGGTTTCCCCGGGAATGAGCAGTTCTTC
CASSEGGFPGNEQFF
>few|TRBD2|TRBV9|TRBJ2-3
TGTGCCAGCAGCGATCCGGGGGGTCCAGATACGCAGTATTTT
CASSDPGGPDTQYF
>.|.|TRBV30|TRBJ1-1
TGTGCCTGGGGCCTTACAGGATGGACTGAAGCTTTCTTT
CAWGLTGWTEAFF
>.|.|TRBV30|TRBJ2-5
TGTGCCTGGAGTAACCCTGGAGAGACCCAGTACTTC
CAWSNPGETQYF
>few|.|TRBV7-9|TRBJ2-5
TGTGCCAGCAGCTTAACCGGGGAGAAAGAGACCCAGTACTTC
CASSLTGEKETQYF
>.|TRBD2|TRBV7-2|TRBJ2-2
TGTGCCAGCAGCTTAGCGGGGTTAGCGGGAGGCACCGGGGAGCTGTTTTTT
CASSLAGLAGGTGELFF
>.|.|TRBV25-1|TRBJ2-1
TGTGCCAGCAGTGACAGGGCTTCCTACAATGAGCAGTTCTTC
CASSDRASYNEQFF
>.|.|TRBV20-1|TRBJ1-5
TGCAGTGCTAGAGATGCGCTTTCGGGCAATCAGCCCCAGCATTTT
CSARDALSGNQPQHF